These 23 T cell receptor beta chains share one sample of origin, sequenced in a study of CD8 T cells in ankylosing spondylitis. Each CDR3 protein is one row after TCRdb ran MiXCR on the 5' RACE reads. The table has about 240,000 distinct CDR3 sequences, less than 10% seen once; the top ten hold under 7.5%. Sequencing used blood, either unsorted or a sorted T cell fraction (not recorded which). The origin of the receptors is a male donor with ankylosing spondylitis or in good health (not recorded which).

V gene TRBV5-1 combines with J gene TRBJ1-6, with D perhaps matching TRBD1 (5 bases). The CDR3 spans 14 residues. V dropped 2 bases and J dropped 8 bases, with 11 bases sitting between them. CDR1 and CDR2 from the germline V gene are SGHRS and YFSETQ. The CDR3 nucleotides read TGCGCCAGCAGCTTTGGGCAGGGTGATTCACCCCTCCACTTT. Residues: CASSFGQGDSPLHF.

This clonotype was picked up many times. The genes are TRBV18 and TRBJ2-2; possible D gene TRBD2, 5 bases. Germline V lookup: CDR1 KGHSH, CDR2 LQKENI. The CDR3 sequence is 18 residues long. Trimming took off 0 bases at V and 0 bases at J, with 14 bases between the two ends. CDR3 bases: TGTGCCAGCTCACCACCAAACCGAGCGGTCGCGAACACCGGGGAGCTGTTTTTT. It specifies CASSPPNRAVANTGELFF.

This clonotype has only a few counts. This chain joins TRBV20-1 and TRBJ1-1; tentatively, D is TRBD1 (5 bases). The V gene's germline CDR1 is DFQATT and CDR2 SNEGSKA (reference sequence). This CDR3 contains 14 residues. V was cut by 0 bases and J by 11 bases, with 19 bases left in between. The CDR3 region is CSARDQGGPGAAFF. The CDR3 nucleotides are TGCAGTGCTAGAGATCAGGGTGGCCCAGGAGCGGCTTTCTTT.

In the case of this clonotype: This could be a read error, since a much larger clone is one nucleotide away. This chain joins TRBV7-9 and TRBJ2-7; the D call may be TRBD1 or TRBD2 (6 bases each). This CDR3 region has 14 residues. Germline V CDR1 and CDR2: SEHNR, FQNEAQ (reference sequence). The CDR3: CTSSLEGGPYEQYF. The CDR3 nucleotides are TGTACCAGCAGCTTAGAAGGGGGGCCCTACGAGCAGTACTTC.

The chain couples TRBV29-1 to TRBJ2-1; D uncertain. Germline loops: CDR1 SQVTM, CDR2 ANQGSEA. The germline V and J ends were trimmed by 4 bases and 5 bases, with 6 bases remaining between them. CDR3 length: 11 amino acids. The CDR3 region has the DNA TGCAGCGTTGGGGTACACAATGAGCAGTTCTTC. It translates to CSVGVHNEQFF.

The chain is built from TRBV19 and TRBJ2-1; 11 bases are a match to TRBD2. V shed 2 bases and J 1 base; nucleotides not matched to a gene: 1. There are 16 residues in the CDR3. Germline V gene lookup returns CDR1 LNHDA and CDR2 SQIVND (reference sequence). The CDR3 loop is CASSITSGSSYNEQFF. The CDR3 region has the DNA TGTGCCAGTAGTATAACTAGCGGGAGTTCCTACAATGAGCAGTTCTTC.

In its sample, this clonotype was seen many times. CDR3 amino acids: CSVGSADPYEQYF. DNA for the CDR3: TGCAGCGTTGGTTCCGCGGACCCCTACGAGCAGTACTTC. V and J are TRBV29-1 and TRBJ2-7; D not certain. The germline CDR1 and CDR2 sequences are SQVTM and ANQGSEA. V shed 4 bases and J shed 2 bases, with 12 bases lying between them. The length of the CDR3 is 13 residues.

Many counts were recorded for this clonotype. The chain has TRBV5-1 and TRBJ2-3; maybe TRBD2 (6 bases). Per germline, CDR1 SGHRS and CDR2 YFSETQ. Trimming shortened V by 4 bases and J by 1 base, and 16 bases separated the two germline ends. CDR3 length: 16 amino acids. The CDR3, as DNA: TGCGCCAGCAGCGGGGGGACCTCCGGAGGCACAGATACGCAGTATTTT. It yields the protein CASSGGTSGGTDTQYF.

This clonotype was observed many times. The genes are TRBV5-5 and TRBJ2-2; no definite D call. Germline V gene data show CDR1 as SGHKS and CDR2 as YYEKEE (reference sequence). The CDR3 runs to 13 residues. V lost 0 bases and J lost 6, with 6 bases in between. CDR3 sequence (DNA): TGTGCCAGCAGCTTGGAACACGCCGGGGAGCTGTTTTTT. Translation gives CASSLEHAGELFF.

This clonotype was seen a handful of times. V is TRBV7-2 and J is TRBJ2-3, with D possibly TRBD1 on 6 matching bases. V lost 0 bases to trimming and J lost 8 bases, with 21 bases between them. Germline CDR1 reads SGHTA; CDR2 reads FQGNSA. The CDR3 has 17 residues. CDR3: CASSLAAGDIGQGTQYF. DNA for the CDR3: TGTGCCAGCAGCTTAGCGGCAGGGGACATTGGTCAGGGTACGCAGTATTTT.

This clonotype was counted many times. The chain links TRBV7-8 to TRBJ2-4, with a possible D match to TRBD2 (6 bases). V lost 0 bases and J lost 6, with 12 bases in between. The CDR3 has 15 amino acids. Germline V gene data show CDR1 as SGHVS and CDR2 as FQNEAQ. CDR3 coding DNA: TGTGCCAGCAGCTTAGCGCCGGGAGTGGGAAACATTCAGTACTTC. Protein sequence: CASSLAPGVGNIQYF.

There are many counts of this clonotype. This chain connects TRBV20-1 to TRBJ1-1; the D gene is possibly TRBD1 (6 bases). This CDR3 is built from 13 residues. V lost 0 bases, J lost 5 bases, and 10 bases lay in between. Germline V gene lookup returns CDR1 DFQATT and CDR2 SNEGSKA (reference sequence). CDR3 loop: CSARDGGRTEAFF. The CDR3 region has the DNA TGCAGTGCTAGAGATGGGGGGCGGACTGAAGCTTTCTTT.

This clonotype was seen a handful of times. The CDR3 DNA reads as TGTGCCAGCACCAACCCCCAAGCGGGAGGAGCAGATACGCAGTATTTT. Protein: CASTNPQAGGADTQYF. This chain uses TRBV6-2 or TRBV6-3 with TRBJ2-3; 9 bases agree with TRBD2. This CDR3 has 16 amino acids. The V gene end was trimmed by 7 bases and the J gene end by 4 bases; junction bases not matched to a gene: 12. Germline CDR1 and CDR2: MNHEY and SVGEGT.

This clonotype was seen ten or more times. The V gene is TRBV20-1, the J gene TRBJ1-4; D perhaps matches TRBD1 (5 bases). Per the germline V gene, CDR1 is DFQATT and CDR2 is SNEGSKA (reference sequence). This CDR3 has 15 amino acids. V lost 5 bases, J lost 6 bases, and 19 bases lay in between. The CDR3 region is CSALPLGREHEKLFF. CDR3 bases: TGCAGTGCTCTTCCCTTGGGGCGGGAGCATGAAAAACTGTTTTTT.

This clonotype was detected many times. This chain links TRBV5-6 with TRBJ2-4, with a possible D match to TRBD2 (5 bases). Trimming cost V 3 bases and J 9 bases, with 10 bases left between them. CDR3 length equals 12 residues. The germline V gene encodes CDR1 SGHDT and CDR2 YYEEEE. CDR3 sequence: CASSSGLGIQYF. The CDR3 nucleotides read TGTGCCAGCAGCTCCGGACTGGGCATTCAGTACTTC.

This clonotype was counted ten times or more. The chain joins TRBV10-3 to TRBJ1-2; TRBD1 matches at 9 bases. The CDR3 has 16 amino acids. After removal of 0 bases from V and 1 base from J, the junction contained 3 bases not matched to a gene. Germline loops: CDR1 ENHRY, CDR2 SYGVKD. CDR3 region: CAISESNRGLNYGYTF. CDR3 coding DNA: TGTGCCATCAGTGAGTCGAACAGGGGGCTTAACTATGGCTACACCTTC.

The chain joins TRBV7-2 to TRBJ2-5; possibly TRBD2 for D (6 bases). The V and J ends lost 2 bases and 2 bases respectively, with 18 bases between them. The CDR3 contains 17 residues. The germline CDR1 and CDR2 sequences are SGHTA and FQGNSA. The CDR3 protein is CASSLRPPGVGQETQYF. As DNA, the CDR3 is TGTGCCAGCAGCTTAAGACCTCCGGGGGTAGGGCAAGAGACCCAGTACTTC.

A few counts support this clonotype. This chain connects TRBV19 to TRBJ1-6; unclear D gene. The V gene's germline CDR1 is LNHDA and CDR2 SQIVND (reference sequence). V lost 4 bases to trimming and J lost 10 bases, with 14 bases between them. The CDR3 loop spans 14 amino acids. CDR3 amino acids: CASSTHGPGSPLHF. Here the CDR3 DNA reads TGTGCCAGTAGTACTCACGGACCGGGATCACCCCTCCACTTT.

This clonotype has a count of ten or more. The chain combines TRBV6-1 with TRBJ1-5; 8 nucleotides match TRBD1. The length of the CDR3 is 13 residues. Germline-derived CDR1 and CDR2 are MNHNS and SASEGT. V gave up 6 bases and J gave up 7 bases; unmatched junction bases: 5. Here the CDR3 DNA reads TGTGCCAGCAGCTCCAGGGGGCGGCAGCCCCAGCATTTT. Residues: CASSSRGRQPQHF.

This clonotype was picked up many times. CDR3 protein: CASSQEKTGWTYGYTF. Here the CDR3 DNA reads TGTGCCAGCAGCCAAGAAAAGACAGGTTGGACCTATGGCTACACCTTC. This chain uses TRBV3-1 with TRBJ1-2; D might be TRBD1 (6 bases). The CDR3 consists of 16 residues. Trimming removed 0 bases from V and 4 bases from J, with 15 bases in between. Germline loops: CDR1 LGHDT, CDR2 YNNKEL (reference sequence).

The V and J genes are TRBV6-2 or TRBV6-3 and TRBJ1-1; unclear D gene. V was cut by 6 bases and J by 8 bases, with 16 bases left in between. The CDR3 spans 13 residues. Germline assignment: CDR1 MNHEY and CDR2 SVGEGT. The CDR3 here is CASSSGGVVEAFF. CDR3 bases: TGTGCCAGCAGCTCGGGTGGGGTCGTGGAAGCTTTCTTT.

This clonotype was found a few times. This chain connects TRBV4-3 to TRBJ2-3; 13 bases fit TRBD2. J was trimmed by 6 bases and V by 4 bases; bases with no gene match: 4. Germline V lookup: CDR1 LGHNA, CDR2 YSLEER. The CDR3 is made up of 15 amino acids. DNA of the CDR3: TGCGCCAGCAGCCGCGGGACTAGCGGGATGGATACGCAGTATTTT. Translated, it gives CASSRGTSGMDTQYF.

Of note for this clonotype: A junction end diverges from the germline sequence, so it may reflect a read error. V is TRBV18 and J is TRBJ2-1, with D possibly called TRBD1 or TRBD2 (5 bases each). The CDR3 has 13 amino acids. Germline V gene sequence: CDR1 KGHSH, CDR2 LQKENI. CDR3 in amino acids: CASSPGGDGHQFF. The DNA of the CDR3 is TGTGCCAGTTCACCGGGTGGGGACGGGCACCAGTTCTTC.